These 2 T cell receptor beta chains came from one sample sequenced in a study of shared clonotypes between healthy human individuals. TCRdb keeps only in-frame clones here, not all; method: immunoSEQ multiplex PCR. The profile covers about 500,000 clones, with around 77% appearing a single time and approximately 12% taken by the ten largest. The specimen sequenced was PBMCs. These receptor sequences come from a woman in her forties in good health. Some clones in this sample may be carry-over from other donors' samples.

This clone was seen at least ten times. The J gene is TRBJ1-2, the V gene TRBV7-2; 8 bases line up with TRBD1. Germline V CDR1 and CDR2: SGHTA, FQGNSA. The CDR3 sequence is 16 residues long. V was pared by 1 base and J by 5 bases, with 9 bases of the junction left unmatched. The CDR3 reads CASSLGAIGQGYGYTF. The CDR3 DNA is TGTGCCAGCAGCTTAGGTGCGATTGGACAGGGTTATGGCTACACCTTC.

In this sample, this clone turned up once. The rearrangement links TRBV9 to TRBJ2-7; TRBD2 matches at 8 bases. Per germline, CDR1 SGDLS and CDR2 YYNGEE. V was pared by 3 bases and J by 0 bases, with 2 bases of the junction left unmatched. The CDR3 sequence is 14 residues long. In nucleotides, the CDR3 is TGTGCCAGCAGCGCCGGGACTAGCTCCTACGAGCAGTACTTC. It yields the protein CASSAGTSSYEQYF.